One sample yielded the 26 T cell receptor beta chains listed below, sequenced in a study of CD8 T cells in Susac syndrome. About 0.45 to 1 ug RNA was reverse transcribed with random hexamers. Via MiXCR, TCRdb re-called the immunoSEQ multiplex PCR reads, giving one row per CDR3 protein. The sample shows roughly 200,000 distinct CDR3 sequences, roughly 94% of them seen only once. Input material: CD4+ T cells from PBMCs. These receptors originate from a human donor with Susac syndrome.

The CDR3 protein is CSARDVGSGAKNIQYF. The CDR3 nucleotides read TGCAGTGCTAGAGATGTAGGGAGTGGGGCCAAAAACATTCAGTACTTC. The rearrangement links TRBV20-1 to TRBJ2-4, with a weak D call TRBD2 (5 bases). CDR3 length equals 16 residues. Trimming pared 0 bases from V and 1 base from J, leaving 13 bases between. Per germline, CDR1 DFQATT and CDR2 SNEGSKA (reference sequence).

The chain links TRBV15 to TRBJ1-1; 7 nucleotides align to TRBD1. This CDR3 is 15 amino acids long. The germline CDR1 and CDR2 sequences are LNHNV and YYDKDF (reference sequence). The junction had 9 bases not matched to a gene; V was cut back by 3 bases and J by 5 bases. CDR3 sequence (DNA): TGTGCCACCAGCAGTTACAACAGGGGAGGGACTGAAGCTTTCTTT. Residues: CATSSYNRGGTEAFF.

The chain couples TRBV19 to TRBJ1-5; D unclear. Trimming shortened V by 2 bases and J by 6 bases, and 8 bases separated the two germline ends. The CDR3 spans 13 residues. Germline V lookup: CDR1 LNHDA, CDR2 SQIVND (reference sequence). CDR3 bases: TGTGCCAGTAGTATATTGGGAACTCAGCCCCAGCATTTT. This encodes CASSILGTQPQHF. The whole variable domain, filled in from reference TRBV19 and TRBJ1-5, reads DGGITQSPKYLFRKEGQNVTLSCEQNLNHDAMYWYRQDPGQGLRLIYYSQIVNDFQKGDIAEGYSVSREKKESFPLTVTSAQKNPTAFYLCASSILGTQPQHFGDGTRLSIL.

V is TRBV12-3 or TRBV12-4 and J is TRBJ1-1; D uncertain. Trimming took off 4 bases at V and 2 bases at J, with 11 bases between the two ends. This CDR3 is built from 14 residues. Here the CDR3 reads CASSSTGRNTEAFF. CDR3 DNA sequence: TGTGCCAGCAGTTCTACTGGGAGAAACACTGAAGCTTTCTTT.

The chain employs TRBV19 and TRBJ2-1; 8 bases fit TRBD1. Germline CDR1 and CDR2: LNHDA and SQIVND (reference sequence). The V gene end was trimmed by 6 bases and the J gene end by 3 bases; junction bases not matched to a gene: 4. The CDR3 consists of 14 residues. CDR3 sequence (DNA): TGTGCCAGTAGGTCGACAGGGGACTACAATGAGCAGTTCTTC. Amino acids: CASRSTGDYNEQFF.

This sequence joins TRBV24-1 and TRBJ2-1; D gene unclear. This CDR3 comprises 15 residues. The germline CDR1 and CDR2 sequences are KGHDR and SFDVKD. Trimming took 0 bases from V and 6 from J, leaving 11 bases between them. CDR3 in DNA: TGTGCCACCAGTGATTTGGGTTCGACCCTCAATGAGCAGTTCTTC. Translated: CATSDLGSTLNEQFF.

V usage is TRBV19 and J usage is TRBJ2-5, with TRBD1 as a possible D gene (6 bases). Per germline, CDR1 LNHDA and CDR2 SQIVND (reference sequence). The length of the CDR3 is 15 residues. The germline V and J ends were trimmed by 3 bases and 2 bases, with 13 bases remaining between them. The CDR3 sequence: CASSMAAGVQETQYF. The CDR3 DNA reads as TGTGCCAGTAGTATGGCGGCAGGGGTACAAGAGACCCAGTACTTC.

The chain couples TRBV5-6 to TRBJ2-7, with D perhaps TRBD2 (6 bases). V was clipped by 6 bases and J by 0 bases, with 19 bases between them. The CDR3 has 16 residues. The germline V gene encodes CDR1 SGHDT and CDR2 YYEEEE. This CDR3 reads CASTDLAGQFSYEQYF. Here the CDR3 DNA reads TGTGCCAGCACCGACCTGGCGGGGCAATTCTCCTACGAGCAGTACTTC.

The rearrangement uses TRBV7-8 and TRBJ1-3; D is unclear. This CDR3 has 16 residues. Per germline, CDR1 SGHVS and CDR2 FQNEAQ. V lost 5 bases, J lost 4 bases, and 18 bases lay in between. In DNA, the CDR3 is TGTGCCAGCAGCCTTGGAAGAGGAGGGTTCGGAAACACCATATATTTT. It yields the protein CASSLGRGGFGNTIYF.

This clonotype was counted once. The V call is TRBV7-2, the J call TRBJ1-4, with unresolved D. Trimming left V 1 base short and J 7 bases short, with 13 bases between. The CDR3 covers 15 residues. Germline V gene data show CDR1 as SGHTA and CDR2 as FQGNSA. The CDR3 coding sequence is TGTGCCAGCAGCTTAGTCGCTTTCGGTGGTGAAAAACTGTTTTTT. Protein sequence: CASSLVAFGGEKLFF.

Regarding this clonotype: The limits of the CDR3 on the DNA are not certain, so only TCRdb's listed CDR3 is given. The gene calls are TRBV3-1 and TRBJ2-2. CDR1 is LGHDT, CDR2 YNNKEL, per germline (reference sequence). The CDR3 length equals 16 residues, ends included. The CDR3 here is CASRPPLDPTPGSCFF.

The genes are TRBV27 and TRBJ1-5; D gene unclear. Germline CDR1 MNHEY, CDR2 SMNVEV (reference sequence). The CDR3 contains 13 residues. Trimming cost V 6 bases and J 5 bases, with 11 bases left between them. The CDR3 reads CASRPTWDQPQHF. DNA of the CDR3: TGTGCCAGCAGGCCGACGTGGGATCAGCCCCAGCATTTT.

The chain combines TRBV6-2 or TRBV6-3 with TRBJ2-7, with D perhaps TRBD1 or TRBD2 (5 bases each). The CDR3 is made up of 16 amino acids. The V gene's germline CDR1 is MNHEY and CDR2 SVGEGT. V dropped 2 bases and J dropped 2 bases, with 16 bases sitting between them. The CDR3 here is CASSYAAGRGPYEQYF. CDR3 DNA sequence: TGTGCCAGCAGTTACGCGGCCGGACGGGGACCCTACGAGCAGTACTTC.

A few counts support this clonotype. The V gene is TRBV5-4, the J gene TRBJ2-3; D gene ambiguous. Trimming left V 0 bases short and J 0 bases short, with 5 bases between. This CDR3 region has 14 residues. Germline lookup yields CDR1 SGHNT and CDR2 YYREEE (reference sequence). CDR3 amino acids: CASSLDTSTDTQYF. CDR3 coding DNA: TGTGCCAGCAGCTTGGATACTAGCACAGATACGCAGTATTTT.

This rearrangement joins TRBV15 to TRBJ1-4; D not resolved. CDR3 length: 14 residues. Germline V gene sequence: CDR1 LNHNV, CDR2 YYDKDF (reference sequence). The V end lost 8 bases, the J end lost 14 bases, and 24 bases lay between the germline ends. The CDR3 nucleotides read TGTGCCACCGCCCCCGACCTGGGCTTCGGGCGGCTGTTTTTT. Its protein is CATAPDLGFGRLFF.

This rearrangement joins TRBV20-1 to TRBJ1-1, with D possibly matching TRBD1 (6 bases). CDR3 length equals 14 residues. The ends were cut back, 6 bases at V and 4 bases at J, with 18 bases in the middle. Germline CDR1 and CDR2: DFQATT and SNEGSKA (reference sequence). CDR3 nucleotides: TGCAGTGCCTCCCCCATACAGGGAGGCACTGAAGCTTTCTTT. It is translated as CSASPIQGGTEAFF.

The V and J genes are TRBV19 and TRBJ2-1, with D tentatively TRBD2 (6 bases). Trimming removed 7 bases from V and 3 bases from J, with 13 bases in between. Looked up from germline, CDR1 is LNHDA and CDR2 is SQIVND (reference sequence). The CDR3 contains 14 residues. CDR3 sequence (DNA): TGTGCCAGTAAGGAGGGAGCAAACTACAATGAGCAGTTCTTC. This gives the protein CASKEGANYNEQFF.

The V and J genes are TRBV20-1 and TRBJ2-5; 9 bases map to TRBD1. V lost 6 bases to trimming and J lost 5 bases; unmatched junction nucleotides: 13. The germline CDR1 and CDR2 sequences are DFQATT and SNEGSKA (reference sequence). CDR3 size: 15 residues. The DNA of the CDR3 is TGCAGTGCCCCACCGGCTTTCGGGACAGGGGAGACCCAGTACTTC. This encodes CSAPPAFGTGETQYF.

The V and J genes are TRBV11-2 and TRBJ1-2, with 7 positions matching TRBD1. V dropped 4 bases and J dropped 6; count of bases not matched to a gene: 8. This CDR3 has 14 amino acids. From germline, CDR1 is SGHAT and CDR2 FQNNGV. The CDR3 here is CASSSFGTEDGYTF. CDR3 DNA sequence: TGTGCCAGCAGCTCCTTTGGGACAGAAGATGGCTACACCTTC. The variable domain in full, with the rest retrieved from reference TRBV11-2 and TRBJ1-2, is EAGVAQSPRYKIIEKRQSVAFWCNPISGHATLYWYQQILGQGPKLLIQFQNNGVVDDSQLPKDRFSAERLKGVDSTLKIQPAKLEDSAVYLCASSSFGTEDGYTFGSGTRLTVV.

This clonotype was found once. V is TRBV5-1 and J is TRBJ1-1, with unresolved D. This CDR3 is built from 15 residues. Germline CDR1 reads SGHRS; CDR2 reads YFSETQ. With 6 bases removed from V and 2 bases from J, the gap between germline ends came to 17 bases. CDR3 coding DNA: TGCGCCAGCACCCCCCAGGCGGGAGGAAACACTGAAGCTTTCTTT. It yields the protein CASTPQAGGNTEAFF.

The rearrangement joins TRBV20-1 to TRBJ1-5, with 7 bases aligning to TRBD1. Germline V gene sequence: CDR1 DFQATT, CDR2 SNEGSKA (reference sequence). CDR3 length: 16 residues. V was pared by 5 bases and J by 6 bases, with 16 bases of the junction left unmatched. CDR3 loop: CSASTGFLTVFQPQHF. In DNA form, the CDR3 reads TGCAGTGCTTCGACAGGGTTTCTAACTGTATTTCAGCCCCAGCATTTT.

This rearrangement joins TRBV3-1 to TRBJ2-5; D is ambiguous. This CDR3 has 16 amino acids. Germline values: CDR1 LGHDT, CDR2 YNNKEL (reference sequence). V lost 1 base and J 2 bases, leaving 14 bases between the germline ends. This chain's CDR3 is CASSQVAETLQETQYF. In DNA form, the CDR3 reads TGTGCCAGCAGCCAAGTTGCCGAGACTCTACAAGAGACCCAGTACTTC.

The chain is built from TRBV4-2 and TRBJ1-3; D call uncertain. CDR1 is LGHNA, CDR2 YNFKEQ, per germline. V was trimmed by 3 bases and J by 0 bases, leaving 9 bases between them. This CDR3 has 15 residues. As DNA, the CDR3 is TGTGCCAGCAGCCAGGCCGATTACTCTGGAAACACCATATATTTT. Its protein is CASSQADYSGNTIYF.

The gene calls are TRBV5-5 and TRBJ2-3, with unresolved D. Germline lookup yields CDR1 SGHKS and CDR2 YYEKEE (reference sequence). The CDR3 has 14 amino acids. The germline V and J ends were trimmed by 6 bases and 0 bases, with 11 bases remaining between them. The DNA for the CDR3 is TGTGCCAGCACCCGGGCCGGGAGCACAGATACGCAGTATTTT. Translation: CASTRAGSTDTQYF.

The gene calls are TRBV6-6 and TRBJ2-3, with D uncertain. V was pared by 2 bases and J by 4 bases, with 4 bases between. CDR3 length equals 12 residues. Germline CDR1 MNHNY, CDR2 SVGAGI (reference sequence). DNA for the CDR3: TGTGCCAGCAGTTACCTATCAGATACGCAGTATTTT. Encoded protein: CASSYLSDTQYF.

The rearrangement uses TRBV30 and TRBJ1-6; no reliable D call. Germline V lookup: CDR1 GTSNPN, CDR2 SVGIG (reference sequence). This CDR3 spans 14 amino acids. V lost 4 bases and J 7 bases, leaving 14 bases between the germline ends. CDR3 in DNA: TGTGCCTGGACAGAGACAAGGGTCAATTCACCCCTCCACTTT. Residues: CAWTETRVNSPLHF.